These 23 T cell receptor beta chains were sequenced from one sample in a study of pediatric ulcerative colitis. TCRdb's table, derived via immunoSEQ multiplex PCR, lists solely in-frame clones and lacks some. This sample has about 20,000 clones; approximately 73% occur once, and the top ten carry 6.6%. One to two pinch biopsies were taken from the rectum during colonoscopy. The sample comprised gut tissue. The receptors were gathered from a boy aged 10-17 years with moderate ulcerative colitis.

The chain recombines TRBV6-1 with TRBJ2-1; D is ambiguous. Germline CDR1 reads MNHNS; CDR2 reads SASEGT. The CDR3 runs 13 residues. The V end was cut by 7 bases, the J end by 3 bases, with 10 bases between. Here the CDR3 DNA reads TGTGCCAGCATCTCTAGGATCTACAATGAGCAGTTCTTC. Translation gives CASISRIYNEQFF.

The chain recombines TRBV7-9 with TRBJ1-1; 7 bases map to TRBD1. The CDR3 sequence is 14 residues long. V lost 4 bases, J lost 7 bases, and 9 bases stayed unmatched. Looked up from germline, CDR1 is SEHNR and CDR2 is FQNEAQ (reference sequence). CDR3 sequence: CASSSGTEGIEAFF. CDR3 nucleotide sequence: TGTGCCAGCAGCTCGGGGACAGAGGGAATTGAAGCTTTCTTT.

The CDR3 spells CASSYGDRGSYNEQFF. DNA for the CDR3: TGTGCCAGCAGCTATGGGGACAGGGGCTCCTACAATGAGCAGTTCTTC. The genes are TRBV11-1 and TRBJ2-1; TRBD1 matches at 10 bases. V trimming: 4 bases; J trimming: 0 bases; junction bases outside the gene matches: 3. The CDR3 has 16 residues. Germline loops: CDR1 SGHAT, CDR2 FQDESV (reference sequence).

This clone has a handful of counts. The rearrangement links TRBV27 to TRBJ1-2; no firm D call. Trimming took off 7 bases at V and 6 bases at J, with 18 bases between the two ends. In germline, CDR1 is MNHEY, CDR2 SMNVEV (reference sequence). The CDR3 has 14 residues. As DNA, the CDR3 is TGTGCCAGCAAGCTCGTAGTTTCAGTAGATGGCTACACCTTC. It specifies CASKLVVSVDGYTF.

J is TRBJ2-7 and V is TRBV9; maybe TRBD2 (6 bases). The CDR3 consists of 15 residues. Between the trimmed V and J ends, which lost 3 bases and 9 bases, there was a span of 22 bases. The germline CDR1 and CDR2 sequences are SGDLS and YYNGEE. DNA of the CDR3: TGTGCCAGCAGCGAGGGGACTTATGACCTACGAACGCAGTACTTC. Residues: CASSEGTYDLRTQYF.

With regard to this clone: Mismatch with germline at one junction end may stem from a read error. The CDR3 sequence: CASSPLMWGVMIF. Written as DNA, the CDR3 is TGTGCCAGCAGCCCGTTGATGTGGGGTGTTATGATCTTC. The V and J genes are TRBV7-2 and TRBJ2-1; no definite D call. The CDR3 contains 13 residues. Germline lookup yields CDR1 SGHTA and CDR2 FQGNSA.

The chain uses TRBV6-5 and TRBJ2-2; D unclear. Germline V gene data show CDR1 as MNHEY and CDR2 as SVGAGI. CDR3 length: 13 amino acids. V was cut by 4 bases and J by 5 bases, with 8 bases left in between. Here the CDR3 DNA reads TGTGCCAGCAGTTCCCAGACGACCGGGGAGCTGTTTTTT. It translates to CASSSQTTGELFF.

This chain uses TRBV19 with TRBJ1-6; the match to TRBD1 covers 7 bases. This CDR3 contains 16 residues. Germline V lookup: CDR1 LNHDA, CDR2 SQIVND (reference sequence). The ends lost 10 bases at V and 5 bases at J; junction bases unmatched: 14. DNA for the CDR3: TGTGCCACGTCCACCAGGGGGGCCCAGGATAATTCACCCCTCCACTTT. It is translated as CATSTRGAQDNSPLHF.

The J gene is TRBJ2-3, the V gene TRBV4-3; 14 positions agree with TRBD2. From germline, CDR1 is LGHNA and CDR2 YSLEER. The CDR3 totals 16 residues. Losses at the gene ends were 2 bases for V and 8 bases for J; bases not matched to a gene: 6. CDR3 region: CASSQLGTSGSGTQYF. For the CDR3, the DNA is TGCGCCAGCAGCCAACTTGGGACTAGCGGGAGTGGTACGCAGTATTTT.

A few counts support this clone. CDR3 coding DNA: TGTGCCAGCAGCCTAGACAGGGACGGGGAGCTGTTTTTT. Protein: CASSLDRDGELFF. The V gene is TRBV7-3, the J gene TRBJ2-2; 7 nucleotides align to TRBD1. Germline V gene sequence: CDR1 SGHTA, CDR2 FQGTGA. V lost 5 bases and J lost 7; bases outside the gene matches: 4. The CDR3 runs 13 residues.

This sequence joins TRBV5-1 and TRBJ2-7; D is perhaps TRBD1 or TRBD2 (5 bases each). The CDR3 is made up of 14 amino acids. The germline CDR1 and CDR2 sequences are SGHRS and YFSETQ. Trimming took off 3 bases at V and 5 bases at J, with 15 bases between the two ends. The CDR3 bases are TGCGCCAGCAGCTCGGACCGGGACGTTGACGAGCAGTACTTC. It translates to CASSSDRDVDEQYF.

By sample fraction, this clone is medium-sized. The chain employs TRBV2 and TRBJ2-5, with 11 bases that match TRBD2. Germline lookup yields CDR1 SNHLY and CDR2 FYNNEI. The CDR3 sequence is 16 residues long. With V trimmed by 6 bases and J by 2 bases, 8 bases remained unmatched. CDR3: CASREGLADPQETQYF. CDR3 bases: TGTGCCAGCAGAGAGGGACTAGCGGACCCTCAAGAGACCCAGTACTTC. Supplemented by reference TRBV2 and TRBJ2-5, the full variable domain reads EPEVTQTPSHQVTQMGQEVILRCVPISNHLYFYWYRQILGQKVEFLVSFYNNEISEKSEIFDDQFSVERPDGSNFTLKIRSTKLEDSAMYFCASREGLADPQETQYFGPGTRLLVL.

The chain recombines TRBV5-1 with TRBJ2-1; D not resolved. Germline V gene sequence: CDR1 SGHRS, CDR2 YFSETQ. V lost 2 bases to trimming and J lost 8 bases, with 14 bases between them. CDR3 length equals 14 residues. The CDR3 DNA follows: TGCGCCAGCAGCTTTTGGACCCCCCGAGATGAGCAGTTCTTC. This gives the protein CASSFWTPRDEQFF.

The rearrangement uses TRBV19 and TRBJ2-5; the match to TRBD1 covers 7 bases. CDR3 size: 15 residues. V gave up 7 bases and J gave up 4 bases; unmatched junction bases: 12. Germline values: CDR1 LNHDA, CDR2 SQIVND (reference sequence). This CDR3 is CASTKILRQGETQYF. The CDR3 region has the DNA TGTGCCAGTACCAAAATACTCAGACAGGGAGAGACCCAGTACTTC. The full variable domain, rest sourced from reference TRBV19 and TRBJ2-5, is DGGITQSPKYLFRKEGQNVTLSCEQNLNHDAMYWYRQDPGQGLRLIYYSQIVNDFQKGDIAEGYSVSREKKESFPLTVTSAQKNPTAFYLCASTKILRQGETQYFGPGTRLLVL.

The chain joins TRBV7-3 to TRBJ2-3; D call uncertain. The CDR3 length is 12 residues. Trimming pared 1 base from V and 6 bases from J, leaving 5 bases between. Per the germline V gene, CDR1 is SGHTA and CDR2 is FQGTGA. This CDR3 reads CASSLNSDTQYF. For the CDR3, the DNA is TGTGCCAGCAGCTTAAATTCCGATACGCAGTATTTT. The full variable domain, its missing parts supplied by reference TRBV7-3 and TRBJ2-3, is GAGVSQTPSNKVTEKGKYVELRCDPISGHTALYWYRQSLGQGPEFLIYFQGTGAADDSGLPNDRFFAVRPEGSVSTLKIQRTERGDSAVYLCASSLNSDTQYFGPGTRLTVL.

The chain uses TRBV4-2 and TRBJ2-7, with 10 positions matching TRBD2. The germline CDR1 and CDR2 sequences are LGHNA and YNFKEQ. This CDR3 has 16 amino acids. The trim removed 0 bases at V and 3 bases at J, leaving 5 bases unmatched. As DNA, the CDR3 is TGTGCCAGCAGCCAAGATGTCGGGACTAGCGTCTACGAGCAGTACTTC. Translated: CASSQDVGTSVYEQYF.

Only a few counts were recorded for this clone. This chain joins TRBV18 and TRBJ1-6; D is possibly TRBD1 (6 bases). This CDR3 contains 13 residues. Per the germline V gene, CDR1 is KGHSH and CDR2 is LQKENI. Trimming removed 3 bases at V and 14 bases at J, with 14 bases between. CDR3 sequence reads: CASSPVQGESLHF. CDR3 bases: TGTGCCAGCTCACCGGTACAGGGTGAGTCCCTCCACTTT.

A few counts support this clone. The V and J genes are TRBV10-3 and TRBJ1-6, with TRBD1 identical over 9 bases. From germline, CDR1 is ENHRY and CDR2 SYGVKD. V was pared by 5 bases and J by 8 bases, with 7 bases of the junction left unmatched. The CDR3 sequence is 15 residues long. CDR3 sequence (DNA): TGTGCCATCAGTCAAGAACAGGGGGCATATTCACCCCTCCACTTT. Amino acids: CAISQEQGAYSPLHF.

The V call is TRBV11-2, the J call TRBJ1-5; D is unresolved. This CDR3 has 15 amino acids. V was trimmed by 1 base and J by 4 bases, leaving 11 bases between them. The germline V gene encodes CDR1 SGHAT and CDR2 FQNNGV. DNA of the CDR3: TGTGCCAGCAGCTTAGGGGGAAAAAGGAATCAGCCCCAGCATTTT. It is translated as CASSLGGKRNQPQHF.

The sample holds a few counts of this clone. The CDR3 protein is CAWSVGRVKRYTF. As DNA, the CDR3 is TGTGCCTGGAGTGTTGGCAGGGTCAAGCGCTACACCTTC. The chain recombines TRBV30 with TRBJ1-2, with D possibly matching TRBD1 (5 bases). Germline-derived CDR1 and CDR2 are GTSNPN and SVGIG (reference sequence). This CDR3 has 13 residues. V lost 0 bases to trimming and J lost 9 bases, with 14 bases between them.

The chain links TRBV5-4 to TRBJ2-7; the D gene is possibly TRBD1 (5 bases). Germline CDR1 and CDR2: SGHNT and YYREEE (reference sequence). CDR3 length equals 14 residues. V was clipped by 0 bases and J by 9 bases, with 16 bases between them. The CDR3 is CASSLGTLPNGQYF. In nucleotides, the CDR3 is TGTGCCAGCAGCTTGGGGACACTCCCCAACGGGCAGTACTTC.

This clone was seen once. The CDR3 coding sequence is TGTGCCAGCAGAAGGCGAAACACTGAAGCTTTCTTT. Translating it yields CASRRRNTEAFF. The chain couples TRBV5-8 to TRBJ1-1; D is unclear. Per the germline V gene, CDR1 is SGHTS and CDR2 is YDEGEE. V was pared by 5 bases and J by 2 bases, with 7 bases between. The CDR3 covers 12 residues.

CDR3 protein: CASSESGSWRTEAFF. CDR3 bases: TGTGCCAGCAGTGAATCGGGGTCCTGGAGGACTGAAGCTTTCTTT. The chain couples TRBV25-1 to TRBJ1-1; no definite D call. The CDR3 loop spans 15 amino acids. Trimming cost V 1 base and J 5 bases, with 14 bases left between them. Germline CDR1 is MGHDK and CDR2 is SYGVNS.